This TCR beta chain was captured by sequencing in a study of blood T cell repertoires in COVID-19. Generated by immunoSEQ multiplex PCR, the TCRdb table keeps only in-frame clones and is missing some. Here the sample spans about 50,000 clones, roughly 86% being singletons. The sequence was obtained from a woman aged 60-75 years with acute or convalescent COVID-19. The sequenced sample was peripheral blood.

The CDR3 reads CASSMDRELSYEQYF. The CDR3 DNA reads as TGTGCCAGCAGCATGGACAGGGAACTCTCCTACGAGCAGTACTTC. The genes are TRBV6-5 and TRBJ2-7, with TRBD1 matching over 8 bases. The junction had 7 bases not matched to a gene; V was cut back by 6 bases and J by 0 bases. CDR3 length equals 15 residues. From germline, CDR1 is MNHEY and CDR2 SVGAGI.